This entry lists 32 T cell receptor beta chains sequenced from one sample in a study of T-cell reconstitution after alpha-beta-depleted transplantation in children. Preparation of the TCRbeta library used unique molecular identifiers. TCRdb re-called the PCR reads through MiXCR, storing one row per CDR3 protein. The sample contains hundreds of thousands of distinct CDR3 sequences, around 15% of which appear only once. The material was PBMCs, mostly from graft donor cells, obtained 360 days after TCRalphabeta/CD19-depleted stem cell transplant. These receptors were collected from a boy in the first two years of life who had a stem cell transplant for Wiskott-Aldrich syndrome, so the T cells may come from the graft donor.

This clonotype showed up just a few times. The chain is built from TRBV12-3 or TRBV12-4 and TRBJ2-1, with 9 bases aligning to TRBD2. CDR3 size: 14 residues. V lost 2 bases and J lost 8; bases outside the gene matches: 4. The CDR3 sequence: CASSLLAGADEQFF. The CDR3 DNA follows: TGTGCCAGCAGTTTATTAGCGGGGGCGGATGAGCAGTTCTTC.

This clonotype has only a few counts. This chain links TRBV5-1 with TRBJ2-6; D is undetermined. Germline V lookup: CDR1 SGHRS, CDR2 YFSETQ. The length of the CDR3 is 15 residues. V shed 1 base and J shed 0 bases, with 5 bases lying between them. CDR3 residues: CASSLISSGANVLTF. DNA of the CDR3: TGCGCCAGCAGCTTGATCAGCTCTGGGGCCAACGTCCTGACTTTC.

This clonotype was seen many times. This chain uses TRBV30 with TRBJ2-1; no reliable D call. The germline CDR1 and CDR2 sequences are GTSNPN and SVGIG (reference sequence). The CDR3 runs 8 residues. The germline V and J ends were trimmed by 5 bases and 9 bases, with 2 bases remaining between them. For the CDR3, the DNA is TGTGCCTGGGGTGAGCAGTTCTTC. Translated: CAWGEQFF.

The sample holds a few counts of this clonotype. The chain has TRBV19 and TRBJ2-7, with TRBD1 as a possible D gene (5 bases). CDR3 length equals 13 residues. The V and J ends lost 8 bases and 5 bases respectively, with 16 bases between them. Germline CDR1 and CDR2: LNHDA and SQIVND (reference sequence). The CDR3 spells CASGAVGRDEQYF. The DNA of the CDR3 is TGTGCCAGTGGGGCTGTCGGACGGGACGAGCAGTACTTC.

The chain has TRBV9 and TRBJ2-7, with 9 bases that match TRBD2. The ends lost 0 bases at V and 1 base at J; junction bases unmatched: 8. In germline, CDR1 is SGDLS, CDR2 YYNGEE. The CDR3 totals 17 residues. CDR3 bases: TGTGCCAGCAGCGTAGTACCAATAGCGGGAGAGTCCTACGAGCAGTACTTC. Its protein product is CASSVVPIAGESYEQYF.

The genes are TRBV9 and TRBJ1-1, with 12 bases fitting TRBD1. This CDR3 has 16 residues. Germline loops: CDR1 SGDLS, CDR2 YYNGEE. Trimming took 6 bases from V and 0 from J; bases not matched to a gene: 6. CDR3 coding DNA: TGTGCCAGCACTGGGACAGGGGGCCGGATGAACACTGAAGCTTTCTTT. This gives the protein CASTGTGGRMNTEAFF.

This clonotype was observed a few times. This CDR3 reads CASRPDRLAEHPTPSYNEQFF. CDR3 bases: TGTGCCAGCAGACCGGACCGACTAGCGGAACACCCTACGCCATCCTACAATGAGCAGTTCTTC. V gene TRBV6-2 or TRBV6-3 combines with J gene TRBJ2-1; 9 nucleotides align to TRBD2. J was trimmed by 1 base and V by 6 bases; bases with no gene match: 22. The CDR3 is made up of 21 amino acids. Germline V gene data show CDR1 as MNHEY and CDR2 as SVGEGT.

This chain connects TRBV12-3 or TRBV12-4 to TRBJ1-1, with D unresolved. The V and J ends lost 7 bases and 7 bases respectively, with 19 bases between them. There are 14 residues in the CDR3. CDR3 in amino acids: CASISGPQPFEAFF. CDR3 nucleotide sequence: TGTGCCAGCATTTCCGGGCCCCAGCCCTTTGAAGCTTTCTTT.

This clonotype has only a few counts. The chain uses TRBV6-2 or TRBV6-3 and TRBJ2-7, with D perhaps TRBD2 (5 bases). The length of the CDR3 is 12 residues. Trimming left V 5 bases short and J 5 bases short, with 10 bases between. From germline, CDR1 is MNHEY and CDR2 SVGEGT. CDR3 loop: CASSPPRDEQYF. CDR3 bases: TGTGCCAGCAGTCCGCCGCGGGACGAGCAGTACTTC.

This clonotype was detected a few times. This rearrangement joins TRBV18 to TRBJ2-1; TRBD2 aligns across 8 bases. The CDR3 extends over 15 amino acids. Per germline, CDR1 KGHSH and CDR2 LQKENI. V lost 2 bases to trimming and J lost 4 bases; unmatched junction nucleotides: 4. The CDR3 DNA is TGTGCCAGCTCACCATCTAGCGGGTCTTACAATGAGCAGTTCTTC. Amino acids: CASSPSSGSYNEQFF. Looking up the rest from reference TRBV18 and TRBJ2-1 gives the full variable domain: NAGVMQNPRHLVRRRGQEARLRCSPMKGHSHVYWYRQLPEEGLKFMVYLQKENIIDESGMPKERFSAEFPKEGPSILRIQQVVRGDSAAYFCASSPSSGSYNEQFFGPGTRLTVL.

This clonotype has only one observation. The chain employs TRBV30 and TRBJ2-3, with 7 bases matching TRBD2. V was pared by 2 bases and J by 4 bases, with 6 bases of the junction left unmatched. The CDR3 length is 14 residues. Germline CDR1 reads GTSNPN; CDR2 reads SVGIG (reference sequence). The CDR3 nucleotides read TGTGCCTGGAGTACAGCGGGGCCCTCAGATACGCAGTATTTT. Translating it yields CAWSTAGPSDTQYF.

This clonotype appeared a few times. The chain carries TRBV6-1 and TRBJ2-5; 10 bases match TRBD2. The CDR3 runs to 16 residues. Germline V gene lookup returns CDR1 MNHNS and CDR2 SASEGT. Unmatched junction bases numbered 12, after V lost 6 bases and J lost 5 bases. The CDR3 reads CASSSPDLAGEETQYF. Here the CDR3 DNA reads TGTGCCAGCAGCTCCCCGGATCTAGCGGGGGAGGAGACCCAGTACTTC.

The table lists this clonotype with a few counts. The V and J genes are TRBV6-5 and TRBJ1-1; 8 nucleotides line up with TRBD1. CDR1 is MNHEY and CDR2 is SVGAGI in the germline V gene. The CDR3 sequence is 15 residues long. J gave up 0 bases and V 8 bases, and 8 bases lay outside the gene matches. CDR3 residues: CASRRDRLMNTEAFF. The CDR3 DNA follows: TGTGCCAGCCGACGGGACAGGCTTATGAACACTGAAGCTTTCTTT.

There are a few counts of this clonotype. The J gene is TRBJ2-1, the V gene TRBV7-6; D is uncertain. Per the germline V gene, CDR1 is SGHVS and CDR2 is FNYEAQ. The CDR3 spans 17 residues. V lost 1 base and J 9 bases, leaving 22 bases between the germline ends. CDR3 region: CASSLDPESGLYAEQFF. Here the CDR3 DNA reads TGTGCCAGCAGCTTAGACCCCGAGTCCGGTCTCTACGCTGAGCAGTTCTTC.

This clonotype was seen a few times. V usage is TRBV7-2 and J usage is TRBJ2-5; no definite D call. The V end lost 5 bases, the J end lost 2 bases, and 18 bases lay between the germline ends. The CDR3 has 16 amino acids. Germline V lookup: CDR1 SGHTA, CDR2 FQGNSA. The chain's CDR3 is CASSPSWRHQQETQYF. The CDR3 DNA is TGTGCCAGCAGCCCTTCTTGGAGACACCAACAAGAGACCCAGTACTTC.

The gene calls are TRBV29-1 and TRBJ2-7; 10 bases match TRBD1. Trimming cost V 7 bases and J 7 bases; bases outside gene matches: 7. Germline lookup yields CDR1 SQVTM and CDR2 ANQGSEA. CDR3 length: 12 residues. The CDR3: CSGGQGSWEQYF. CDR3 bases: TGCAGCGGGGGACAGGGGAGTTGGGAGCAGTACTTC.

The V gene is TRBV20-1, the J gene TRBJ2-3, with TRBD2 matching over 8 bases. The CDR3 extends over 13 amino acids. In germline, CDR1 is DFQATT, CDR2 SNEGSKA (reference sequence). The V segment lost 5 bases and the J segment 5 bases; nucleotides outside the gene matches: 6. Here the CDR3 DNA reads TGCAGTGCTCTAGGACTAGCCGGAGATACGCAGTATTTT. Protein sequence: CSALGLAGDTQYF.

This clonotype occurred a few times. The chain carries TRBV5-1 and TRBJ2-7; the match to TRBD1 covers 11 bases. The CDR3 is made up of 15 amino acids. Germline V CDR1 and CDR2: SGHRS, YFSETQ. Trimming cost V 2 bases and J 3 bases; bases outside gene matches: 4. CDR3 sequence reads: CASSFIGTGGYEQYF. DNA of the CDR3: TGCGCCAGCAGCTTCATAGGGACAGGGGGCTACGAGCAGTACTTC.

V gene TRBV18 combines with J gene TRBJ1-1; D uncertain. Germline V gene sequence: CDR1 KGHSH, CDR2 LQKENI. Between the trimmed V and J ends, which lost 0 bases and 5 bases, there was a span of 7 bases. The CDR3 spans 13 residues. CDR3 residues: CASSPPEWTEAFF. The CDR3 bases are TGTGCCAGCTCACCACCGGAGTGGACTGAAGCTTTCTTT.

The chain couples TRBV3-1 to TRBJ2-7, with D possibly matching TRBD1 (6 bases). The CDR3 contains 15 residues. Germline CDR1 is LGHDT and CDR2 is YNNKEL (reference sequence). V was trimmed by 5 bases and J by 0 bases, leaving 14 bases between them. The CDR3 nucleotides are TGTGCCAGCAGCTACAGGGCTTCCTTCTCCTACGAGCAGTACTTC. This encodes CASSYRASFSYEQYF.

This clonotype has more than one count but fewer than ten. The CDR3 sequence: CATSRDLWRGKGYEQYF. CDR3 nucleotide sequence: TGTGCCACCAGCAGAGATCTTTGGAGGGGTAAGGGTTACGAGCAGTACTTC. V usage is TRBV15 and J usage is TRBJ2-7, with D possibly TRBD2 on 6 matching bases. CDR3 length equals 17 residues. The V gene lost 0 bases and the J gene lost 4 bases, with 19 bases spanning the gap. CDR1 is LNHNV and CDR2 is YYDKDF in the germline V gene (reference sequence).

J is TRBJ2-1 and V is TRBV12-5; 8 bases match TRBD2. Trimming cost V 3 bases and J 10 bases; bases outside gene matches: 8. This CDR3 region has 14 residues. The germline gives CDR1 LGHNT, CDR2 FRNRAP. The CDR3 DNA is TGTGCTAGTGGTTTAGGACTAGCCCTGGGGGAGCAGTTCTTC. Protein sequence: CASGLGLALGEQFF.

This sequence joins TRBV5-5 and TRBJ2-6; no firm D call. This CDR3 has 14 amino acids. Germline lookup yields CDR1 SGHKS and CDR2 YYEKEE (reference sequence). Trimming left V 4 bases short and J 4 bases short, with 9 bases between. The DNA of the CDR3 is TGTGCCAGCAGCCACCGTCTCGGGGCCAACGTCCTGACTTTC. It encodes CASSHRLGANVLTF. The full variable domain, completed using reference TRBV5-5 and TRBJ2-6, is DAGVTQSPTHLIKTRGQQVTLRCSPISGHKSVSWYQQVLGQGPQFIFQYYEKEERGRGNFPDRFSARQFPNYSSELNVNALLLGDSALYLCASSHRLGANVLTFGAGSRLTVL.

The chain carries TRBV18 and TRBJ2-5; 8 bases are a match to TRBD1. V was clipped by 1 base and J by 2 bases; unmatched bases: 9. The V gene's germline CDR1 is KGHSH and CDR2 LQKENI. The CDR3 totals 17 residues. The CDR3 loop reads CASSPLAGGAVQETQYF. As DNA, the CDR3 is TGTGCCAGCTCACCACTCGCAGGGGGCGCGGTACAAGAGACCCAGTACTTC.

The CDR3 bases are TGTGCCAGCAGTTTGTGGGCCCTCACAGATACGCAGTATTTT. This encodes CASSLWALTDTQYF. This chain joins TRBV12-3 or TRBV12-4 and TRBJ2-3, with D uncertain. This CDR3 is 14 amino acids long. Trimming shortened V by 3 bases and J by 2 bases, and 9 bases separated the two germline ends.

J is TRBJ2-1 and V is TRBV4-2; D tentatively reads TRBD1 or TRBD2 (6 bases each). Germline values: CDR1 LGHNA, CDR2 YNFKEQ. With 5 bases removed from V and 2 bases from J, the gap between germline ends came to 13 bases. The length of the CDR3 is 15 residues. CDR3 DNA: TGTGCCAGCAGCGTAGGACAGCGGGCCTACAATGAGCAGTTCTTC. Encoded protein: CASSVGQRAYNEQFF.

This clonotype was seen more than once but under ten times. The J gene is TRBJ2-3, the V gene TRBV20-1; 7 bases line up with TRBD2. The CDR3 is 12 amino acids. Trimming at V came to 3 bases and at J to 5 bases, leaving 2 bases not matched to a gene. Germline CDR1 DFQATT, CDR2 SNEGSKA (reference sequence). CDR3 sequence (DNA): TGCAGTGCTAGTGGCGGGGGAGATACGCAGTATTTT. It encodes CSASGGGDTQYF.

The rearrangement uses TRBV2 and TRBJ2-2; tentatively, D is TRBD1 (5 bases). Trimming cost V 4 bases and J 0 bases, with 15 bases left between them. This CDR3 spans 17 amino acids. Germline V gives CDR1 SNHLY, CDR2 FYNNEI. DNA for the CDR3: TGTGCCAGCAGTGTACCCCTTAGGGGCGCGAACACCGGGGAGCTGTTTTTT. Amino acids: CASSVPLRGANTGELFF.

This clonotype was observed a handful of times. This sequence joins TRBV7-9 and TRBJ1-5, with 9 positions matching TRBD1. Per germline, CDR1 SEHNR and CDR2 FQNEAQ (reference sequence). V trimming: 5 bases; J trimming: 4 bases; junction bases outside the gene matches: 6. CDR3 length equals 15 residues. This CDR3 reads CASSRTGAGNQPQHF. CDR3 DNA sequence: TGTGCCAGCAGCAGGACAGGGGCCGGGAATCAGCCCCAGCATTTT.

V is TRBV7-9 and J is TRBJ2-1; either TRBD1 or TRBD2 may supply D (5 bases each). The CDR3 sequence is 15 residues long. Germline V gene lookup returns CDR1 SEHNR and CDR2 FQNEAQ (reference sequence). V shed 2 bases and J shed 8 bases, with 16 bases lying between them. CDR3 sequence: CASSLPRGVIDEQFF. The CDR3 DNA reads TGTGCCAGCAGCTTACCGAGGGGAGTTATAGATGAGCAGTTCTTC.

This clonotype was observed a handful of times. V gene TRBV6-2 or TRBV6-3 combines with J gene TRBJ2-1, with D possibly being TRBD1 (5 bases). Germline V gene data show CDR1 as MNHEY and CDR2 as SVGEGT. V lost 6 bases and J lost 4, with 19 bases in between. This CDR3 region has 16 residues. The CDR3 DNA sequence: TGTGCCAGCAGCTCCCGGCGGCGGACACCTTACAATGAGCAGTTCTTC. Protein: CASSSRRRTPYNEQFF.

The table lists this clonotype with a few counts. This chain connects TRBV3-1 to TRBJ2-2; no definite D call. Deletions cut 1 base from V and 1 base from J, with 7 bases between. The CDR3 is made up of 15 amino acids. Germline V lookup: CDR1 LGHDT, CDR2 YNNKEL (reference sequence). DNA of the CDR3: TGTGCCAGCAGCCAAGGGGGATGGAACACCGGGGAGCTGTTTTTT. Translating gives CASSQGGWNTGELFF.